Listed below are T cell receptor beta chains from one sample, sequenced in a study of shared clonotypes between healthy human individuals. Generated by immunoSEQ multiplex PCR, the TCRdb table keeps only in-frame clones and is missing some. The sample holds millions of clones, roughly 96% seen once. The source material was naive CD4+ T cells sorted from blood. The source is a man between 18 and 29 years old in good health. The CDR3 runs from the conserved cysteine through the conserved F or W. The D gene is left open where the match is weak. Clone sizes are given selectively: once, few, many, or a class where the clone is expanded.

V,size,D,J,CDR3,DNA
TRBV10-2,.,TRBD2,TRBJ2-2,CASSRLAENTGELFF,TGCGCCAGCAGTAGACTAGCGGAGAACACCGGGGAGCTGTTTTTT
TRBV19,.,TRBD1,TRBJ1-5,CASSIVGQGHGNQPQHF,TGTGCCAGTAGTATAGTTGGACAGGGTCACGGCAATCAGCCCCAGCATTTT
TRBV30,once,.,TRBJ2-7,CAWGGGYEQYF,TGTGCCTGGGGAGGGGGCTACGAGCAGTACTTC
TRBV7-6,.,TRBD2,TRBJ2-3,CASSPRLADSTDTQYF,TGTGCCAGCAGCCCCCGACTAGCGGACAGCACAGATACGCAGTATTTT
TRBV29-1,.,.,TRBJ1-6,CSVAGDLNSPLHF,TGCAGCGTAGCCGGGGACCTTAATTCACCCCTCCACTTT
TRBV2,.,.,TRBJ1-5,CASSGSGINQPQHF,TGTGCCAGCAGTGGGAGTGGAATCAATCAGCCCCAGCATTTT
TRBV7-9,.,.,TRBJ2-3,CASRAEQGSTDTQYF,TGTGCCAGCAGGGCGGAACAGGGAAGCACAGATACGCAGTATTTT
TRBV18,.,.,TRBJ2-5,CASSPNYQETQYF,TGTGCCAGCTCACCTAACTACCAAGAGACCCAGTACTTC
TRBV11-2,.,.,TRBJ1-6,CASSLRGDSSSPLHF,TGTGCCAGCAGCTTGAGGGGAGACAGTAGTTCACCCCTCCACTTT
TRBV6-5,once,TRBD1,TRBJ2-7,CASGEGQWGEQYF,TGTGCCAGCGGCGAGGGACAGTGGGGCGAGCAGTACTTC
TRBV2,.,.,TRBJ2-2,CASSWDGMNTGELFF,TGTGCCAGCAGTTGGGACGGGATGAACACCGGGGAGCTGTTTTTT
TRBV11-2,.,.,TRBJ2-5,CASSLEAGSIRETQYF,TGTGCCAGCAGCTTAGAGGCGGGTAGCATAAGGGAGACCCAGTACTTC
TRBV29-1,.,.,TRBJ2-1,CSAYHSGPEQFF,TGCAGCGCCTATCATAGCGGACCTGAGCAGTTCTTC
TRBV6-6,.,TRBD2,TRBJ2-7,CASSSPGLAVHEQYF,TGTGCCAGCAGTTCCCCGGGACTAGCGGTCCACGAGCAGTACTTC
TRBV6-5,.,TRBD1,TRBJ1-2,CASSYRDRSLYGYTF,TGTGCCAGCAGTTACCGGGACAGATCGTTGTATGGCTACACCTTC
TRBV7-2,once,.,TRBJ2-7,CASILSGGSSYEQYF,TGTGCCAGCATCCTTAGCGGAGGAAGCTCCTACGAGCAGTACTTC
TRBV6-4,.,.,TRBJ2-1,CASSDSETNNGREQFF,TGTGCCAGCAGTGACTCTGAGACCAATAACGGTCGTGAGCAGTTCTTC
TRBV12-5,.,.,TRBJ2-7,CASGNNYEQYF,TGTGCTAGTGGAAACAACTACGAGCAGTACTTC
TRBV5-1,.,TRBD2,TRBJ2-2,CASSRSGSGDTGELFF,TGCGCCAGCAGCAGGAGCGGGAGTGGGGACACCGGGGAGCTGTTTTTT
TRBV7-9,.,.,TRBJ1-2,CASSSLREGYTF,TGTGCCAGCAGCTCCCTGCGAGAGGGCTACACCTTC
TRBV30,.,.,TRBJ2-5,CACRRDPQETQYF,TGTGCCTGCCGAAGGGACCCCCAAGAGACCCAGTACTTC